A single sample is the source of the 4 T cell receptor beta chains below, sequenced in a study of blood T cell repertoires in COVID-19. TCRdb's copy holds only in-frame clones and misses some; the assay was immunoSEQ multiplex PCR. The table includes about 190,000 clones, 70% to 90% detected once. Sample: peripheral blood. Source of these receptors: a man aged 25-45 years with acute or convalescent COVID-19.

V is TRBV28 and J is TRBJ2-1; 7 bases line up with TRBD2. Looked up from germline, CDR1 is MDHEN and CDR2 is SYDVKM. The CDR3 totals 14 residues. Trimming took 6 bases from V and 6 from J; bases not matched to a gene: 8. The CDR3 loop is CASRSGGGFNEQFF. The CDR3, as DNA: TGTGCCAGCAGAAGTGGGGGAGGGTTCAATGAGCAGTTCTTC.

The chain couples TRBV9 to TRBJ2-1; 11 bases line up with TRBD2. V shed 2 bases, J shed 8 bases, and the junction held 9 bases outside the gene matches. The CDR3 has 16 amino acids. Per germline, CDR1 SGDLS and CDR2 YYNGEE. CDR3 DNA sequence: TGTGCCAGCAGCGTCAGTAGCGGGAGGGCCCAGGATGAGCAGTTCTTC. This translates into CASSVSSGRAQDEQFF. Together with reference TRBV9 and TRBJ2-1, the CDR3 gives the full variable domain: DSGVTQTPKHLITATGQRVTLRCSPRSGDLSVYWYQQSLDQGLQFLIQYYNGEERAKGNILERFSAQQFPDLHSELNLSSLELGDSALYFCASSVSSGRAQDEQFFGPGTRLTVL.

The CDR3 sequence: CASSQVLGLAGVGQYF. The CDR3 nucleotides read TGTGCCAGCAGCCAGGTTTTAGGCCTAGCGGGAGTCGGGCAGTACTTC. The chain is built from TRBV11-2 and TRBJ2-7, with 10 bases that match TRBD2. V gave up 5 bases and J gave up 9 bases; unmatched junction bases: 16. Germline V CDR1 and CDR2: SGHAT, FQNNGV. The CDR3 is 16 amino acids. Combining the CDR3 with reference TRBV11-2 and TRBJ2-7 gives the whole variable domain EAGVAQSPRYKIIEKRQSVAFWCNPISGHATLYWYQQILGQGPKLLIQFQNNGVVDDSQLPKDRFSAERLKGVDSTLKIQPAKLEDSAVYLCASSQVLGLAGVGQYFGPGTRLTVT.

This clone was observed a single time. The chain combines TRBV28 with TRBJ1-6; TRBD1 is a possible D gene (5 bases). The CDR3 consists of 14 residues. V gave up 7 bases and J gave up 7 bases, with 14 bases separating them. From germline, CDR1 is MDHEN and CDR2 SYDVKM. DNA of the CDR3: TGTGCCAGCACCGACGGGGGTCTAAATTCACCCCTCCACTTT. This sequence encodes CASTDGGLNSPLHF. Drawing the rest from reference TRBV28 and TRBJ1-6, the complete variable domain is DVKVTQSSRYLVKRTGEKVFLECVQDMDHENMFWYRQDPGLGLRLIYFSYDVKMKEKGDIPEGYSVSREKKERFSLILESASTNQTSMYLCASTDGGLNSPLHFGNGTRLTVT.